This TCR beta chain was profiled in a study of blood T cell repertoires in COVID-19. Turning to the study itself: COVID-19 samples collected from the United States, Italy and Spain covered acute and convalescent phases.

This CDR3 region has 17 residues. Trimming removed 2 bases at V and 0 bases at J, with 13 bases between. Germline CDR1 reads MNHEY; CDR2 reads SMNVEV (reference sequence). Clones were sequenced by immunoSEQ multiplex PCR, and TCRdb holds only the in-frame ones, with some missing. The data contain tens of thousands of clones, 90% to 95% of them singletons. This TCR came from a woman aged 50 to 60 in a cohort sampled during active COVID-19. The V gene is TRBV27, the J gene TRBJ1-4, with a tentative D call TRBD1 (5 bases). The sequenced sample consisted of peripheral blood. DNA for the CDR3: TGTGCCAGCAGTTTAGGGACTGCCGCCGCAACTAATGAAAAACTGTTTTTT. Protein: CASSLGTAAATNEKLFF.